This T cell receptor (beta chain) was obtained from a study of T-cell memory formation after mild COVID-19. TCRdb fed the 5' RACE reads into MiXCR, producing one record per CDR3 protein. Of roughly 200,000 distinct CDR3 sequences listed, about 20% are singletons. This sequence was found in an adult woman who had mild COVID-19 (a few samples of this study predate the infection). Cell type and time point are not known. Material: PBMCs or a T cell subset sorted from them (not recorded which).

In DNA form, the CDR3 reads TGTGCCAGCAGCCCCCCCCCAGTGAACACTGAAGCTTTCTTT. It yields the protein CASSPPPVNTEAFF. The chain employs TRBV9 and TRBJ1-1; D not resolved. This CDR3 has 14 amino acids. Germline CDR1 and CDR2: SGDLS and YYNGEE. V lost 4 bases to trimming and J lost 0 bases, with 10 bases between them.